Below are 20 T cell receptor beta chains sequenced from a single sample in a study of blood T cell repertoires in COVID-19 (TCRdb year 2020). Library preparation was by the immunoSEQ multiplex PCR assay. This immuneACCESS table, as held by TCRdb, lists in-frame sequences with V and J called but not all clones. Of the missing ones, under half trace to an unresolved V gene in checked studies; the others have no known cause. For this sample the table gives some 150,000 clones, of which around 85% were detected only once. In total, the top ten clones hold approximately 2.3% of the sample. The material sequenced was peripheral blood. Every receptor here comes from a woman in her seventies with acute or convalescent COVID-19.

The genes are TRBV18 and TRBJ1-3; D remains unclear. This CDR3 comprises 15 residues. V lost 2 bases and J lost 4, with 12 bases in between. Germline V lookup: CDR1 KGHSH, CDR2 LQKENI. The CDR3, as DNA: TGTGCCAGCTCACCAAGCACCAATTTGGGAAACACCATATATTTT. This sequence encodes CASSPSTNLGNTIYF.

The chain combines TRBV12-3 or TRBV12-4 with TRBJ1-2, with D possibly matching TRBD1 (6 bases). Trimming took 3 bases from V and 4 from J, leaving 9 bases between them. This CDR3 has 13 amino acids. CDR3 DNA: TGTGCCAGCAGTTTTGTAGGGGGCTATGGCTACACCTTC. Translated, it gives CASSFVGGYGYTF.

V gene TRBV4-3 combines with J gene TRBJ1-2; D not certain. The CDR3 contains 16 residues. CDR1 LGHNA and CDR2 YSLEER come from the germline V gene. Trimming cost V 0 bases and J 3 bases, with 14 bases left between them. CDR3 sequence (DNA): TGCGCCAGCAGCCAAGAGTCTTTAATCGGGGACTATGGCTACACCTTC. This codes for CASSQESLIGDYGYTF.

V is TRBV4-1 and J is TRBJ1-6; TRBD1 matches at 8 bases. This CDR3 has 14 residues. The V gene's germline CDR1 is MGHRA and CDR2 YSYEKL. Trimming removed 3 bases from V and 11 bases from J; junction bases left unmatched: 6. As DNA, the CDR3 is TGCGCCAGCAGCCATGACAGGGGAAGGACACCCCTCCACTTT. Residues: CASSHDRGRTPLHF.

The V call is TRBV10-3, the J call TRBJ2-7; 10 bases line up with TRBD1. Germline CDR1 and CDR2: ENHRY and SYGVKD. This CDR3 has 14 residues. The J segment lost 2 bases and the V segment lost 7 bases, leaving 5 bases of the junction unmatched. The CDR3 reads CAITKGQGTYEQYF. The CDR3 bases are TGTGCCATCACGAAGGGACAGGGGACCTACGAGCAGTACTTC.

J is TRBJ2-6 and V is TRBV25-1; maybe TRBD1 (5 bases). Germline values: CDR1 MGHDK, CDR2 SYGVNS. The CDR3 length is 18 residues. V lost 3 bases to trimming and J lost 0 bases, with 15 bases between them. CDR3 region: CASSDPHRDSSGANVLTF. The CDR3 DNA reads TGTGCCAGCAGTGATCCCCACCGAGACAGCTCTGGGGCCAACGTCCTGACTTTC.

This clone occurred a few times. CDR3 amino acids: CASSLAQWGGLNTEAFF. The CDR3 region has the DNA TGTGCCAGCAGCTTAGCCCAATGGGGCGGCTTGAACACTGAAGCTTTCTTT. This chain links TRBV11-2 with TRBJ1-1; perhaps TRBD1 as D (5 bases). V lost 1 base and J 0 bases, leaving 15 bases between the germline ends. Per the germline V gene, CDR1 is SGHAT and CDR2 is FQNNGV. The CDR3 is made up of 17 amino acids.

The chain carries TRBV2 and TRBJ2-1; 7 positions agree with TRBD2. The CDR3 covers 14 residues. The ends lost 2 bases at V and 4 bases at J; junction bases unmatched: 2. Germline V CDR1 and CDR2: SNHLY, FYNNEI. CDR3 in DNA: TGTGCCAGCAGTGAAATGGGGGGGTACAATGAGCAGTTCTTC. It codes for CASSEMGGYNEQFF.

The chain couples TRBV25-1 to TRBJ2-1, with 9 positions matching TRBD2. The junction had 5 bases not matched to a gene; V was cut back by 3 bases and J by 5 bases. The CDR3 spans 15 residues. In germline, CDR1 is MGHDK, CDR2 SYGVNS. DNA of the CDR3: TGTGCCAGCAGTGACCAGACTAGCGGCCACAATGAGCAGTTCTTC. It encodes CASSDQTSGHNEQFF.

This rearrangement joins TRBV19 to TRBJ2-2; D is perhaps TRBD2 (7 bases). Germline V CDR1 and CDR2: LNHDA, SQIVND (reference sequence). Trimming cost V 5 bases and J 2 bases, with 12 bases left between them. This CDR3 spans 15 amino acids. CDR3 residues: CASSSRGPNTGELFF. The CDR3 coding sequence is TGTGCCAGTAGTTCGCGGGGGCCCAACACCGGGGAGCTGTTTTTT.

The J gene is TRBJ1-3, the V gene TRBV3-1 (or the pseudogene TRBV3-2); no firm D call. Germline V lookup: CDR1 LGHDT, CDR2 YNNKEL (reference sequence). Trimming shortened V by 4 bases and J by 4 bases, and 5 bases separated the two germline ends. The CDR3 runs to 12 residues. This CDR3 is CASSLLGNTIYF. The DNA of the CDR3 is TGTGCCAGCAGCCTCCTAGGAAACACCATATATTTT.

This chain uses TRBV6-2 or TRBV6-3 with TRBJ2-7; tentative D call: TRBD2 (6 bases). The V end lost 0 bases, the J end lost 2 bases, and 14 bases lay between the germline ends. From germline, CDR1 is MNHEY and CDR2 SVGEGT. The CDR3 extends over 16 amino acids. CDR3 in DNA: TGTGCCAGCAGTTACTCGACTAGGACCGAGACCTACGAGCAGTACTTC. Translated: CASSYSTRTETYEQYF.

The rearrangement uses TRBV5-6 and TRBJ2-7; D might be TRBD1 (5 bases). CDR1 is SGHDT and CDR2 is YYEEEE in the germline V gene. V lost 2 bases to trimming and J lost 3 bases, with 9 bases between them. The CDR3 is 13 residues long. CDR3 nucleotide sequence: TGTGCCAGCAGCTTAGGGGTGGGCTACGAGCAGTACTTC. This gives the protein CASSLGVGYEQYF.

CDR3 nucleotides: TGTGCCAGCAGCTTAGAAAGGGCGGGTAGTGCCAAAAACATTCAGTACTTC. Protein: CASSLERAGSAKNIQYF. The gene calls are TRBV7-2 and TRBJ2-4, with TRBD2 as a possible D gene (5 bases). Germline CDR1 SGHTA, CDR2 FQGNSA. Trimming shortened V by 1 base and J by 1 base, and 14 bases separated the two germline ends. The CDR3 has 17 residues.

This chain connects TRBV6-5 to TRBJ1-1, with D perhaps TRBD1 (6 bases). The V gene's germline CDR1 is MNHEY and CDR2 SVGAGI. With 1 base removed from V and 1 base from J, the gap between germline ends came to 13 bases. The CDR3 totals 16 residues. Written as DNA, the CDR3 is TGTGCCAGCAGTTACTGGGCAGGGGCTCCGAACACTGAAGCTTTCTTT. This translates into CASSYWAGAPNTEAFF.

The CDR3 bases are TGTGCCAGCAGCTCCTTACGGGGGGCGCTGTACAATGAGCAGTTCTTC. It specifies CASSSLRGALYNEQFF. The chain carries TRBV7-2 and TRBJ2-1; possible D gene TRBD2, 7 bases. Germline-derived CDR1 and CDR2 are SGHTA and FQGNSA. V lost 4 bases, J lost 4 bases, and 17 bases lay in between. CDR3 length: 16 residues.

A single count supports this clone. J is TRBJ2-2 and V is TRBV3-1 (or the pseudogene TRBV3-2), with TRBD1 identical over 12 bases. V lost 6 bases and J lost 7; bases outside the gene matches: 15. CDR1 is LGHDT and CDR2 is YNNKEL in the germline V gene (reference sequence). There are 18 residues in the CDR3. CDR3 nucleotide sequence: TGTGCCAGCAGTCTAAGGACTCTAGGGACAGGGGGCTTCGGGGAGCTGTTTTTT. It is translated as CASSLRTLGTGGFGELFF.

This chain connects TRBV9 to TRBJ2-2; D call uncertain. The CDR3 runs 14 residues. Germline V CDR1 and CDR2: SGDLS, YYNGEE. V dropped 1 base and J dropped 8 bases, with 12 bases sitting between them. The CDR3 nucleotides read TGTGCCAGCAGCGTAACCCGGTCGGTTGGGGAGCTGTTTTTT. It specifies CASSVTRSVGELFF.

This CDR3 reads CASSLAFLNTGELFF. The CDR3 bases are TGTGCCAGCTCGCTAGCCTTCCTGAACACCGGGGAGCTGTTTTTT. This rearrangement joins TRBV18 to TRBJ2-2, with a possible D match to TRBD2 (5 bases). CDR3 length: 15 residues. Trimming took off 6 bases at V and 1 base at J, with 12 bases between the two ends. Germline V gene sequence: CDR1 KGHSH, CDR2 LQKENI.

The gene calls are TRBV7-9 and TRBJ2-5; 7 bases align to TRBD1. The CDR3 spans 15 residues. After removal of 2 bases from V and 2 bases from J, the junction contained 5 bases not matched to a gene. Per the germline V gene, CDR1 is SEHNR and CDR2 is FQNEAQ (reference sequence). In DNA, the CDR3 is TGTGCCAGCAGCTTAAGGTCGACAGGGCAAGAGACCCAGTACTTC. The encoded protein is CASSLRSTGQETQYF.